This TCR beta chain appears in the sequencing data of a study of blood T cell repertoires in COVID-19. Between the trimmed V and J ends, which lost 3 bases and 5 bases, there was a span of 14 bases. The germline CDR1 and CDR2 sequences are SGHTA and FQGTGA. The CDR3 is 15 amino acids. Original handling: From reference gene primer amplification, estimates of nucleated cell counts were derived. This table comes from immunoSEQ multiplex PCR, and its TCRdb copy is limited to in-frame clones, with some not included. The D gene and trimming were derived from the DNA, and the V and J assignments and clone size from that table. This table has some 31,000 clones, about 94% appearing once.

V usage is TRBV7-3 and J usage is TRBJ2-1, with D perhaps matching TRBD2 (5 bases). The sequencing sample was made of peripheral blood. The clonotype comes from a human donor in a cohort sampled during active COVID-19. The CDR3 DNA reads as TGTGCCAGCAGCTTTCAAGGACTCTCGGACAATGAGCAGTTCTTC. Translating it yields CASSFQGLSDNEQFF.